This record looks at one T cell receptor beta chain sequence and its context. Its antigen is not identified. A much larger clone differs from this one at a single base, so this may be a read error. Donors with ophthalmopathy: moderate-to-severe activity, CAS ≥3, NOSPECS ≥4, duration under 3 months. The CDR3 covers 17 residues. CDR1 and CDR2 (germline): SEHNR, FQNEAQ (reference sequence). This record comes from a study of Graves' ophthalmopathy and Graves' hyperthyroidism. Study context: Peripheral blood was obtained at first diagnosis, ahead of any treatment. Whole-study results and caveats: Discriminating ophthalmopathy from stable hyperthyroidism, a 13-signature model attained a sensitivity of 85% to 90% and a specificity of 81.08%. Thyroid clonotypes that were expanded above 0.001 frequency mostly also appeared in blood.

RNA transcripts yielded amplified TCR beta CDR3 regions. Following a first-round RT-PCR that used HTBI primers, a second-round multiplex PCR was carried out. TCRdb reprocessed the multiplex PCR reads with MiXCR, giving one entry per CDR3 protein. The repertoire includes about 740,000 distinct CDR3 sequences, roughly 40% of them detected once, and about 40% sits in the top ten. The chain joins TRBV7-9 to TRBJ2-5, with 7 positions matching TRBD1. This sequence was found in an adult man with Graves' ophthalmopathy. The sequenced sample consisted of peripheral blood. This CDR3 is CASSDFMTGPEKEAQYF. Written as DNA, the CDR3 is TGTGCCAGCAGCGACTTCATGACAGGGCCCGAAAAAGAGGCCCAGTACTTC. Full variable domain (remainder filled in from reference TRBV7-9 and TRBJ2-5): DTGVSQNPRHKITKRGQNVTFRCDPISEHNRLYWYRQTLGQGPEFLTYFQNEAQLEKSRLLSDRFSAERPKGSFSTLEIQRTEQGDSAMYLCASSDFMTGPEKEAQYFGPGTRLLVL.